The clone carrying this T cell receptor beta chain was found a few times. The sample is drawn from a study of CDR3 diversity in severe acne. This CDR3 contains 13 residues. Trimming pared 0 bases from V and 4 bases from J, leaving 9 bases between. Germline lookup yields CDR1 DFQATT and CDR2 SNEGSKA (reference sequence). TCRdb re-analysed the PCR reads in MiXCR, keeping a single row per CDR3 protein. Among almost 85,000 distinct CDR3 sequences listed, 45% to 65% were seen once. The gene calls are TRBV20-1 and TRBJ1-2; the D is unclear. The origin of this receptor is a male donor in good health, without acne. Sequenced material: blood. Written as DNA, the CDR3 is TGCAGTGCTAGAGACCCGTTAACCTATGGCTACACCTTC. It specifies CSARDPLTYGYTF.